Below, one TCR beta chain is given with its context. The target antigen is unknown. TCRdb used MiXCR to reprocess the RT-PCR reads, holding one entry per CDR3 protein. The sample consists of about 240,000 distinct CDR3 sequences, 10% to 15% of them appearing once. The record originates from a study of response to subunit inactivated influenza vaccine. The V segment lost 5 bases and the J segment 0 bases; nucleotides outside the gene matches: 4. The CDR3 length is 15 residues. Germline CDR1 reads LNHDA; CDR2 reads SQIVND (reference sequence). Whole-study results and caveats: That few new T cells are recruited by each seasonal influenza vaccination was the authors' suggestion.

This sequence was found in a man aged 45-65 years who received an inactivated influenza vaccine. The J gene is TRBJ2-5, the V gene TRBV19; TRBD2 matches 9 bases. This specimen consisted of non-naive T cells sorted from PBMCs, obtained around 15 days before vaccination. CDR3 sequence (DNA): TGTGCCAGTAGTTCTAGCGGGGCTTACCAAGAGACCCAGTACTTC. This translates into CASSSSGAYQETQYF.